These 10 T cell receptor beta chains were all obtained from the same sample, sequenced in a study of OX40 agonist ivuxolimab in advanced cancers. Profiling relied on immunoSEQ multiplex PCR, and the TCRdb table lists in-frame clones only, not all of them. The sample includes approximately 66,000 clones, approximately 81% of them seen just once. The specimen comprised CD4+ or CD8+ T cells sorted from blood, sampled in a trial of the OX40 agonist ivuxolimab. Source of these receptors: an adult with an advanced solid tumor such as melanoma, head and neck, liver or kidney cancer.

V gene TRBV2 combines with J gene TRBJ1-4; D may be TRBD1 (6 bases). Germline V gene lookup returns CDR1 SNHLY and CDR2 FYNNEI. The length of the CDR3 is 13 residues. The V and J ends lost 6 bases and 8 bases respectively, with 13 bases between them. The CDR3: CASSTTGQEKLFF. CDR3 DNA: TGTGCCAGCAGCACGACAGGACAGGAAAAACTGTTTTTT.

V usage is TRBV28 and J usage is TRBJ1-1; the D gene is possibly TRBD1 (6 bases). V was cut by 7 bases and J by 2 bases, with 14 bases left in between. The CDR3 length is 14 residues. CDR1 is MDHEN, CDR2 SYDVKM, per germline. CDR3 sequence: CASMGGAFNTEAFF. CDR3 nucleotides: TGTGCCAGCATGGGGGGGGCCTTTAACACTGAAGCTTTCTTT.

This clone was counted a single time. The rearrangement joins TRBV7-2 to TRBJ1-5, with 7 bases lining up with TRBD1. CDR3 length equals 15 residues. Trimming took 1 base from V and 7 from J; bases not matched to a gene: 7. The germline gives CDR1 SGHTA, CDR2 FQGNSA. The CDR3 DNA reads as TGTGCCAGCAGCTTAGACAGGGGAAGTGGGCAGCCCCAGCATTTT. Protein sequence: CASSLDRGSGQPQHF.

This chain connects TRBV6-1 to TRBJ1-1; D perhaps matches TRBD1 (5 bases). The V gene lost 2 bases and the J gene lost 2 bases, with 9 bases spanning the gap. CDR3 size: 14 residues. Germline CDR1 is MNHNS and CDR2 is SASEGT. This CDR3 reads CASSELTANTEAFF. The CDR3 DNA reads TGTGCCAGCAGTGAACTGACAGCAAACACTGAAGCTTTCTTT.

This chain links TRBV6-1 with TRBJ1-4; D is unclear. This CDR3 region has 16 residues. Deletions cut 4 bases from V and 2 bases from J, with 14 bases between. CDR1 is MNHNS and CDR2 is SASEGT in the germline V gene. The CDR3 DNA sequence: TGTGCCAGCAGTGCCGGGTTTGGTGCGACTAATGAAAAACTGTTTTTT. Its translation: CASSAGFGATNEKLFF.

CDR3 loop: CASSPSHSYNSPLHF. CDR3 coding DNA: TGTGCCAGCAGCCCAAGTCACTCCTATAATTCACCCCTCCACTTT. V gene TRBV7-2 combines with J gene TRBJ1-6; D is ambiguous. Germline V lookup: CDR1 SGHTA, CDR2 FQGNSA. With 5 bases removed from V and 0 bases from J, the gap between germline ends came to 8 bases. This CDR3 region has 15 residues.

The gene calls are TRBV7-8 and TRBJ2-7; D is unclear. The germline V gene encodes CDR1 SGHVS and CDR2 FQNEAQ. This CDR3 spans 13 amino acids. V lost 1 base and J 3 bases, leaving 7 bases between the germline ends. As DNA, the CDR3 is TGTGCCAGCAGCTTAGATGAAGTCTACGAGCAGTACTTC. Residues: CASSLDEVYEQYF.

V and J are TRBV5-4 and TRBJ2-3, with TRBD2 matching 15 bases. V gave up 0 bases and J gave up 9 bases; unmatched junction bases: 11. Germline V CDR1 and CDR2: SGHNT, YYREEE (reference sequence). This CDR3 is 18 amino acids long. CDR3 DNA: TGTGCCAGCAGCTTGGGGACTAGCGGGGGGGGATCCCCACTCACGCAGTATTTT. Its protein is CASSLGTSGGGSPLTQYF.

Only one count was recorded for this clone. This chain joins TRBV11-2 and TRBJ1-1; D gene uncertain. This CDR3 has 13 amino acids. CDR1 is SGHAT and CDR2 is FQNNGV in the germline V gene. V lost 1 base to trimming and J lost 5 bases, with 8 bases between them. CDR3 in amino acids: CASSLAGMTEAFF. DNA of the CDR3: TGTGCCAGCAGCTTAGCGGGGATGACTGAAGCTTTCTTT.

The rearrangement links TRBV11-2 to TRBJ2-3; no clear D gene. Germline V lookup: CDR1 SGHAT, CDR2 FQNNGV. The CDR3 has 12 amino acids. V lost 5 bases to trimming and J lost 9 bases, with 12 bases between them. The CDR3 region is CASSLTPYTQYF. For the CDR3, the DNA is TGTGCCAGCAGCCTTACCCCATACACGCAGTATTTT.